This TCR beta chain was identified in a study of T cell responses to AZD1222 COVID-19 vaccine. Some clones are missing from TCRdb's copy, which holds only in-frame ones; the method was immunoSEQ multiplex PCR. The sample holds roughly 120,000 clones, roughly 93% seen once. V gave up 5 bases and J gave up 4 bases; unmatched junction bases: 9. CDR1 SGHAT and CDR2 FQNNGV come from the germline V gene. The CDR3 covers 15 residues. This TCR came from an adult in good health. Sample: peripheral blood, taken on day 0 of AZD1222 vaccination. J is TRBJ2-7 and V is TRBV11-2, with TRBD1 identical over 9 bases. The CDR3 nucleotides read TGTGCCAGCAGCCCAGTTTGGGACAGGGAATACGAGCAGTACTTC. Its protein product is CASSPVWDREYEQYF.